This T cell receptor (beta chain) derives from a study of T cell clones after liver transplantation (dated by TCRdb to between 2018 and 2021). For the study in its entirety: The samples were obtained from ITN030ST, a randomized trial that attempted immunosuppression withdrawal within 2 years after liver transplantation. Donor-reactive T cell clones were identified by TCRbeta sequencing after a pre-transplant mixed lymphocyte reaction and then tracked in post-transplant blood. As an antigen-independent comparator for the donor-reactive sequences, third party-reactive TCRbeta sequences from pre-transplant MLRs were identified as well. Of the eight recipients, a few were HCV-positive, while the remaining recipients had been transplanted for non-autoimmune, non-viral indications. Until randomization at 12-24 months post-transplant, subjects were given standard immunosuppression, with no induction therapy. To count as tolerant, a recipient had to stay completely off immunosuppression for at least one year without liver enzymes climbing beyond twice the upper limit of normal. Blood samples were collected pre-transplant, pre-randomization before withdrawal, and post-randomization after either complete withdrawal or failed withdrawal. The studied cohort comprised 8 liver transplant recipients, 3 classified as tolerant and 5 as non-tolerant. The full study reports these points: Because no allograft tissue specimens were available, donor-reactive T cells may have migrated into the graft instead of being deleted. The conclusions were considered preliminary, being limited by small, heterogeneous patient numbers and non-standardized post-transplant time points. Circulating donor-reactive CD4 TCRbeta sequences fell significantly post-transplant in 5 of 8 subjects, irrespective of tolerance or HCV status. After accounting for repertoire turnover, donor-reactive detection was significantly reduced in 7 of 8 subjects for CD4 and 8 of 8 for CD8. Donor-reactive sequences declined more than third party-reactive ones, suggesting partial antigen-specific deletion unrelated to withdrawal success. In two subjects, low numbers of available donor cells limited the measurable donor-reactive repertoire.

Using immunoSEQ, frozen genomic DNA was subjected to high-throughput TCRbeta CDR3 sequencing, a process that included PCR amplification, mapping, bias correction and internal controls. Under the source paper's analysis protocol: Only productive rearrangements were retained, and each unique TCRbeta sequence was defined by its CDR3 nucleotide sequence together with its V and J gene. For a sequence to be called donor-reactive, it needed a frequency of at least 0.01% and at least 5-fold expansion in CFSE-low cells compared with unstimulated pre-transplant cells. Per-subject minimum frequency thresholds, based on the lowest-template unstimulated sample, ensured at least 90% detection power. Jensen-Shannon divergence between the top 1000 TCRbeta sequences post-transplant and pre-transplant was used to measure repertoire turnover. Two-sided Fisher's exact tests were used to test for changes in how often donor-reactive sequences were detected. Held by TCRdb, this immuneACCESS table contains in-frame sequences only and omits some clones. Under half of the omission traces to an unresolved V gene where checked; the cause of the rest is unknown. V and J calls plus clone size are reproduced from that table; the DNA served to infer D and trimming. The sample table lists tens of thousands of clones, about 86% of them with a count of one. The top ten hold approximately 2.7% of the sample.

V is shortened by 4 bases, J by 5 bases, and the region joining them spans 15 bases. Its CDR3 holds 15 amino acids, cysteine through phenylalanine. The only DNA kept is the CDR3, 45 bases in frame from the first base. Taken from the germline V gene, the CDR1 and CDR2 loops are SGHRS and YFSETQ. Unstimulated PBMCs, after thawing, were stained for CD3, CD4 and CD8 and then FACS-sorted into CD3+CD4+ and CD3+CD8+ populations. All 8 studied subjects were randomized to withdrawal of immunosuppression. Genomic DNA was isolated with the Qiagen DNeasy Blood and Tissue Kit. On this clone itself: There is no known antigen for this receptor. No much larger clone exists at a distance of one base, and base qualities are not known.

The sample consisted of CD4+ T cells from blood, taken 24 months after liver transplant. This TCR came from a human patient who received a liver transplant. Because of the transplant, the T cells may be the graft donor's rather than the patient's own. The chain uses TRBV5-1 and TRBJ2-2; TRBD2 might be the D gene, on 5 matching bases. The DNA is TGCGCCAGCAGCCGAAGAGAGGGTGGGACCGGGGAGCTGTTTTTT. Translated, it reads CASSRREGGTGELFF. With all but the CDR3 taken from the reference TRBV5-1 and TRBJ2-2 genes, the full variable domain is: KAGVTQTPRYLIKTRGQQVTLSCSPISGHRSVSWYQQTPGQGLQFLFEYFSETQRNKGNFPGRFSGRQFSNSRSEMNVSTLELGDSALYLCASSRREGGTGELFFGEGSRLTVL.